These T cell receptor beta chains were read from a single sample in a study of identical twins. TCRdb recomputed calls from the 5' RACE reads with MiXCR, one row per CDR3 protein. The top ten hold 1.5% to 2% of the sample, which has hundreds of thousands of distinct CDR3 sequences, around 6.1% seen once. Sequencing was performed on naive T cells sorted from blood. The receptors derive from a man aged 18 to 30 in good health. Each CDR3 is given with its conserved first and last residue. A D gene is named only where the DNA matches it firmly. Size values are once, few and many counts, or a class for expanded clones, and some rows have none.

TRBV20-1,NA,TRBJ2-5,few,TGCAGTGCTAGGTTGTTCACGAGAAGCGGAGAGACCCAGTACTTC,CSARLFTRSGETQYF
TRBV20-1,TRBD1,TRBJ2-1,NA,TGCAGTGCCAGGGGGACGACCGACAATGAGCAGTTCTTC,CSARGTTDNEQFF
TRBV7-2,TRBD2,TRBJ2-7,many,TGTGCCAGCAGCTTTCTAGCGGGAGAATCCTACGAGCAGTACTTC,CASSFLAGESYEQYF
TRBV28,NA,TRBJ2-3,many,TGTGCCAGCAGTTTTGTCGTCTCCCGAGATACGCAGTATTTT,CASSFVVSRDTQYF
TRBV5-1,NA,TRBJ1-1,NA,TGCGCCAGCAGCTTGGAGGCAATCACTGAAGCTTTCTTT,CASSLEAITEAFF
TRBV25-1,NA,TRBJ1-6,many,TGTGCCAGCAGTGTTGGACAAGGGTCCCTCCACTTT,CASSVGQGSLHF
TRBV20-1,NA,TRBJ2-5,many,TGCAGTGCTAGTAACAGGGTCCAAGAGACCCAGTACTTC,CSASNRVQETQYF
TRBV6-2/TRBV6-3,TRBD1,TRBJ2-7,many,TGTGCCAGCAGTCCCCCCGGGACAGGGTTCGACGAGCAGTACTTC,CASSPPGTGFDEQYF
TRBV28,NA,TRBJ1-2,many,TGTGCCAGCAGTTTTGGGGGCGCGTCTGGCTACACCTTC,CASSFGGASGYTF
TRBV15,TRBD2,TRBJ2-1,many,TGTGCCACCAGCAGAGAACCTAGCGGTCACAATGAGCAGTTCTTC,CATSREPSGHNEQFF
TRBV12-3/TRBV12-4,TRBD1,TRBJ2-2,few,TGTGCCAGCAGTTTTATGATACAGGGGGTCGCCGGGGAGCTGTTTTTT,CASSFMIQGVAGELFF
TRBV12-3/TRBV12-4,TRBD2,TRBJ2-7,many,TGTGCCACCCAAATAGCGGGGCCCTACGAGCAGTACTTC,CATQIAGPYEQYF
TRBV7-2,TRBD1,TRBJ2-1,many,TGTGCCAGCAGCTTAGTCGGGACAGGGGTAAACAATGAGCAGTTCTTC,CASSLVGTGVNNEQFF
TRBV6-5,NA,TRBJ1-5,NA,TGTGCCAGCAGGTTACAGGCGGGGAGCAATCAGCCCCAGCATTTT,CASRLQAGSNQPQHF
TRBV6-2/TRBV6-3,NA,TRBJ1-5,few,TGTGCCAGCAGCCAGGGCCAGCCCCAGCATTTT,CASSQGQPQHF
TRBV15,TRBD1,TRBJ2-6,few,TGTGCCACCAGCAGAGATGGGACAGCCGGAACTGGGGCCAACGTCCTGACTTTC,CATSRDGTAGTGANVLTF
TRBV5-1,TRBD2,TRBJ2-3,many,TGCGCCAGCAGCTTGGCCGTACTAGCGGGAGTTCCAGATACGCAGTATTTT,CASSLAVLAGVPDTQYF
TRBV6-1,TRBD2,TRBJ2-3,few,TGTGCCAGCACGGACCCCGGGACTAGCGGGAGGGCCACAGATACGCAGTATTTT,CASTDPGTSGRATDTQYF
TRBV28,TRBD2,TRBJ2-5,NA,TGTGCCAGCAGTCACCTCGGGGGACTAGCGGGAATTTCCCAGACCCAGTACTTC,CASSHLGGLAGISQTQYF
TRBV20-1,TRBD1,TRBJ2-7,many,TGCAGTGCGGAGCAACAGGGGCCACCCTACGAGCAGTACTTC,CSAEQQGPPYEQYF
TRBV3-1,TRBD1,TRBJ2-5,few,TGTGCCAGCAGCCGACAGGGGACTTACCAAGAGACCCAGTACTTC,CASSRQGTYQETQYF
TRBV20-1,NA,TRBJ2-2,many,TGCAGTGCTAGAGATCGGGTCGGCCGCGCGAACACCGGGGAGCTGTTTTTT,CSARDRVGRANTGELFF
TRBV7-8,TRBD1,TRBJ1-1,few,TGTGCCAGCAGTAATTCCGGGACAGGGAATTTATTTTCGGCTTTCTTT,CASSNSGTGNLFSAFF
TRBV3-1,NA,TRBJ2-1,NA,TGTGCCAGCAGCCTAAGACATCGAGACAATGAGCAGTTCTTC,CASSLRHRDNEQFF
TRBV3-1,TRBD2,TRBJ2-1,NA,TGTGCCAGCAGCCTTCTTAGCGGGCTTTCCTACAATGAGCAGTTCTTC,CASSLLSGLSYNEQFF
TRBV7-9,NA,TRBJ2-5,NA,TGTGCCAGCAGCTTAGGGGTCCTCCAGTACTTC,CASSLGVLQYF
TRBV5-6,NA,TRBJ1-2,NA,TGTGCCAGCAGCTTCTCCTATGGCTACACCTTC,CASSFSYGYTF
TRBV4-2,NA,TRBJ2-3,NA,TGTGCCAGCAGCCCCAGTCGAGCAGATACGCAGTATTTT,CASSPSRADTQYF
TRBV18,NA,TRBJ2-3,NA,TGTGCCAGCGCGACTGGGGGAAACACAGGTACGCAGTATTTT,CASATGGNTGTQYF
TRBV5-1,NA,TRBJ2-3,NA,TGCGCCAGCAGCTTGGCGGACTACCAGAGCACAGATACGCAGTATTTT,CASSLADYQSTDTQYF
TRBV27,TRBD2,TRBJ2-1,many,TGTGCCAGCAGATTTCGGACTAGCGGACCGACCTACAATGAGCAGTTCTTC,CASRFRTSGPTYNEQFF
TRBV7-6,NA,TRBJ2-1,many,TGTGCCAGCAGCTTAGCCGATGATGAGCAGTTCTTC,CASSLADDEQFF
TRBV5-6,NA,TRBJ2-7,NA,TGTGCCAGCAGCTTGGTGAGTGGCAGGGTGTCCTACGAGCAGTACTTC,CASSLVSGRVSYEQYF
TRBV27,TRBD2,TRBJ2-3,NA,TGTGCCAGCAGTTTATCGTTGGCGGGAGGGCCCACAGATACGCAGTATTTT,CASSLSLAGGPTDTQYF
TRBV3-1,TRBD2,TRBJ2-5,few,TGTGCCAGCAGCCCCTCGCGACTAGCGGGAGAAGAGACCCAGTACTTC,CASSPSRLAGEETQYF
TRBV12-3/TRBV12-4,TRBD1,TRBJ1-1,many,TGTGCCAGCAGCAAGGACAGGGGGACTGAAGCTTTCTTT,CASSKDRGTEAFF
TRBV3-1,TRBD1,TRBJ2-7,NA,TGTGCCAGCAGCCAAGGACCGGGACAGGGCACCTACGAGCAGTACTTC,CASSQGPGQGTYEQYF